The TCR beta chain described here comes from a study of immune evolution from preneoplasia to lung adenocarcinoma. Study overall: HLA loss of heterozygosity: less than 9% AIS, about 15% MIA, about 35% ADC, none AAH.

As for this clone: Its matching antigen is unknown.

Broader study findings: From normal lung to invasive adenocarcinoma, top clone frequencies appeared to decrease. Later-stage lesions seemingly showed higher T cell density and diversity than normal lung.

Assay used: immunoSEQ multiplex PCR; TCRdb lists only in-frame clones, some missing. The table lists approximately 10,000 clones, around four fifths of them singletons, with approximately 6.6% in the top ten. The source material was FFPE lung adenocarcinoma in situ tissue. The sequence was collected from a person aged 60-80 years with lung adenocarcinoma.

CDR3 nucleotides: TGCGCCAGCAGCTTGGGACTAGCCCCGAACACCGGGGAGCTGTTTTTT. Translating gives CASSLGLAPNTGELFF. The genes are TRBV5-1 and TRBJ2-2; 7 bases are a match to TRBD2. V lost 0 bases and J lost 0; bases outside the gene matches: 2. From germline, CDR1 is SGHRS and CDR2 YFSETQ. This CDR3 comprises 16 residues.